These T cell receptor beta chains were read from a single sample in a study of blood T cell repertoires in COVID-19. Assay: immunoSEQ multiplex PCR; the TCRdb copy retains only in-frame clones and omits some. The table includes some 400,000 clones, about nine tenths detected once. The sample was PBMCs or T cells enriched from blood (not recorded which). Receptors originate from a woman aged 25 to 39 who had recovered from COVID-19. The CDR3 runs from the conserved cysteine through the conserved F or W. The order of the fields is clone size, J gene, CDR3 length, D gene, V gene, CDR3 protein, CDR3 DNA. D genes are given only for firm matches. A clone size is listed for some rows: how often the clone was seen (once, few, many), or a class if it is expanded.

- | TRBJ2-1 | 13 | TRBD2 | TRBV10-3 | CAISGTSGSRQFF | TGTGCCATCAGTGGGACTAGCGGGAGTAGGCAGTTCTTC
- | TRBJ1-1 | 16 | - | TRBV21-1 | CASSKAGGQGDTEAFF | TGTGCCAGCAGCAAAGCGGGGGGACAGGGGGACACTGAAGCTTTCTTT
once | TRBJ2-7 | 12 | - | TRBV2 | CASSPQGYEQYF | TGTGCCAGCAGTCCCCAGGGCTACGAGCAGTACTTC
- | TRBJ1-6 | 15 | - | TRBV19 | CASSIARLFNSPLHF | TGTGCCAGTAGTATCGCCAGGCTGTTTAATTCACCCCTCCACTTT
few | TRBJ1-5 | 16 | - | TRBV6-1 | CASSDIVRGNNQPQHF | TGTGCCAGCAGTGATATCGTGAGAGGTAACAATCAGCCCCAGCATTTT
- | TRBJ2-1 | 12 | - | TRBV10-1 | CASSVGPNEQFF | TGCGCCAGCAGTGTGGGCCCGAATGAGCAGTTCTTC
- | TRBJ1-4 | 18 | TRBD1 | TRBV9 | CASSPSGTGRSGGEKLFF | TGTGCCAGCAGCCCTTCCGGGACAGGGAGGAGCGGGGGCGAAAAACTGTTTTTT
- | TRBJ1-3 | 17 | - | TRBV4-3 | CASSQDGHLNPGNTIYF | TGCGCCAGCAGCCAAGATGGACACTTGAACCCGGGAAACACCATATATTTT
- | TRBJ2-1 | 15 | TRBD2 | TRBV18 | CASSPSSGRGSEQFF | TGTGCCAGCTCACCATCTAGCGGGAGAGGGAGTGAGCAGTTCTTC
- | TRBJ2-7 | 16 | - | TRBV12-2 | CASRLAIAGGSYEQYF | TGTGCAAGTCGCTTAGCGATAGCAGGGGGCTCCTACGAGCAGTACTTC
- | TRBJ1-1 | 14 | - | TRBV28 | CASSQGDSNTEAFF | TGTGCCAGCAGCCAAGGGGACTCGAACACTGAAGCTTTCTTT
few | TRBJ2-3 | 18 | TRBD2 | TRBV9 | CASSPRTSGRPSADTQYF | TGTGCCAGCAGCCCCCGGACTAGCGGAAGACCTTCCGCGGATACGCAGTATTTT
- | TRBJ1-1 | 16 | - | TRBV15 | CATSRGGQQMNTEAFF | TGTGCCACCAGCAGAGGTGGACAGCAAATGAACACTGAAGCTTTCTTT
- | TRBJ2-5 | 14 | TRBD2 | TRBV30 | CAWSSGGAGETQYF | TGTGCCTGGAGCAGCGGGGGCGCGGGGGAGACCCAGTACTTC
- | TRBJ1-5 | 15 | TRBD1 | TRBV28 | CASSSRDRRVGPQHF | TGTGCCAGCAGTTCCCGGGACAGAAGAGTTGGGCCCCAGCATTTT
- | TRBJ2-5 | 13 | - | TRBV6-5 | CASNRGPLETQYF | TGTGCCAGCAATCGAGGTCCCCTGGAGACCCAGTACTTC
- | TRBJ2-2 | 13 | TRBD2 | TRBV12-3/TRBV12-4 | CASRTSVPGELFF | TGTGCCAGCAGGACTAGCGTCCCCGGGGAGCTGTTTTTT
few | TRBJ2-3 | 14 | - | TRBV4-3 | CASSQGRDTDTQYF | TGCGCCAGCAGCCAAGGCAGGGATACAGATACGCAGTATTTT
few | TRBJ2-1 | 16 | - | TRBV21-1 | CASSIRRGGSYNEQFF | TGTGCCAGCAGCATACGAAGAGGGGGCTCCTACAATGAGCAGTTCTTC
- | TRBJ2-1 | 13 | TRBD1 | TRBV12-3/TRBV12-4 | CASKGQGFNEQFF | TGTGCCAGCAAAGGACAGGGTTTCAATGAGCAGTTCTTC
- | TRBJ1-6 | 17 | - | TRBV4-1 | CASSQGPAGGDNSPLHF | TGCGCCAGCAGCCAAGGGCCGGCGGGGGGGGATAATTCACCCCTCCACTTT
- | TRBJ2-1 | 18 | - | TRBV6-2/TRBV6-3 | CASSSIPRTETYHNEQFF | TGTGCCAGCAGTTCCATCCCTAGGACAGAGACTTACCACAATGAGCAGTTCTTC
- | TRBJ1-2 | 13 | - | TRBV2 | CASSGAGPYGYTF | TGTGCCAGCAGTGGGGCAGGCCCCTATGGCTACACCTTC
- | TRBJ1-2 | 15 | - | TRBV11-2 | CASSLRRTDPYGYTF | TGTGCCAGCAGCTTGAGAAGGACAGACCCCTATGGCTACACCTTC
- | TRBJ2-7 | 16 | TRBD2 | TRBV6-6 | CASNLHRTSENYEQYF | TGTGCCAGCAATTTACATCGGACTAGCGAGAATTACGAGCAGTACTTC
- | TRBJ2-3 | 13 | - | TRBV21-1 | CASSKGHTDTQYF | TGTGCCAGCAGCAAAGGACATACGGATACGCAGTATTTT
few | TRBJ1-3 | 15 | - | TRBV19 | CASMGLPISGNTIYF | TGTGCCAGTATGGGACTACCGATATCTGGAAACACCATATATTTT
once | TRBJ2-7 | 14 | TRBD2 | TRBV4-3 | CASSQVPGLGEQYF | TGCGCCAGCAGCCAAGTTCCGGGACTAGGGGAGCAGTACTTC
once | TRBJ1-2 | 17 | - | TRBV4-2 | CASSQASAGLQDYGYTF | TGTGCCAGCAGCCAAGCTTCCGCGGGACTACAGGACTATGGCTACACCTTC
- | TRBJ1-1 | 14 | - | TRBV9 | CASSVVPEGTEAFF | TGTGCCAGCAGCGTAGTCCCAGAGGGCACTGAAGCTTTCTTT
- | TRBJ2-2 | 15 | - | TRBV9 | CASSAGQINTGELFF | TGTGCCAGCAGCGCAGGACAGATTAACACCGGGGAGCTGTTTTTT
- | TRBJ1-4 | 15 | - | TRBV29-1 | CSVQTPRQGNEKLFF | TGCAGCGTACAAACCCCCCGGCAGGGAAATGAAAAACTGTTTTTT
- | TRBJ1-2 | 12 | TRBD1 | TRBV12-3/TRBV12-4 | CAVGQGNYGYTF | TGTGCCGTAGGACAGGGTAACTATGGCTACACCTTC
- | TRBJ2-1 | 14 | TRBD2 | TRBV7-2 | CASSGTSWGYEQFF | TGTGCCAGCAGCGGGACTAGCTGGGGCTATGAGCAGTTCTTC
- | TRBJ1-1 | 13 | - | TRBV7-6 | CASSLEGATEAFF | TGTGCCAGCAGCTTAGAGGGAGCCACTGAAGCTTTCTTT
few | TRBJ2-7 | 14 | - | TRBV28 | CASLLIGGPYEQYF | TGTGCCAGCCTGCTTATTGGAGGGCCCTACGAGCAGTACTTC
once | TRBJ1-2 | 15 | - | TRBV3-1/TRBV3-2 | CASSLRPGNNYGYTF | TGTGCCAGCAGCTTGAGGCCAGGGAATAACTATGGCTACACCTTC
once | TRBJ2-2 | 15 | TRBD1 | TRBV4-1 | CASSPPGQGTGELFF | TGCGCCAGCAGCCCACCGGGACAGGGTACCGGGGAGCTGTTTTTT
- | TRBJ2-2 | 14 | - | TRBV2 | CASTRLGNTGELFF | TGTGCCAGCACCCGACTGGGGAACACCGGGGAGCTGTTTTTT
- | TRBJ2-7 | 14 | - | TRBV30 | CAWEGPGQAYEQYF | TGTGCCTGGGAGGGACCGGGACAAGCCTACGAGCAGTACTTC
once | TRBJ1-6 | 15 | TRBD1 | TRBV5-4 | CASSETGTGDSPLHF | TGTGCCAGCAGCGAAACCGGAACAGGGGATTCACCCCTCCACTTT
once | TRBJ1-4 | 16 | - | TRBV6-5 | CASSYPPRGSDEKLFF | TGTGCCAGCAGTTATCCCCCCCGAGGATCGGATGAAAAACTGTTTTTT
- | TRBJ2-1 | 17 | - | TRBV10-2 | CASRPTGTSSSYNEQFF | TGCGCCAGCAGGCCGACCGGGACTTCAAGCTCCTACAATGAGCAGTTCTTC
- | TRBJ2-3 | 12 | - | TRBV30 | CAWSVSVDTQYF | TGTGCCTGGAGTGTATCTGTAGATACGCAGTATTTT
- | TRBJ1-5 | 15 | - | TRBV19 | CASSGRTASNQPQHF | TGTGCCAGTAGTGGCCGGACAGCTAGCAATCAGCCCCAGCATTTT